The present T cell receptor beta chain was sequenced within a study of blood T cell repertoires in COVID-19. Background on the study: The United States, Italy and Spain supplied acute and convalescent COVID-19 samples.

TCRdb's copy holds only in-frame clones and misses some; the assay was immunoSEQ multiplex PCR. The table has about 160,000 clones, around 87% seen once. This clone appeared once. The source of this sequence is a man of 80 years or more with acute or convalescent COVID-19. Sequenced material: peripheral blood.

CDR3 protein: CASRPGLADQETQYF. CDR3 bases: TGTGCCAGCAGGCCCGGACTAGCGGATCAAGAGACCCAGTACTTC. The chain uses TRBV2 and TRBJ2-5; 10 nucleotides match TRBD2. CDR3 size: 15 residues. V lost 6 bases to trimming and J lost 2 bases; unmatched junction nucleotides: 6. The germline CDR1 and CDR2 sequences are SNHLY and FYNNEI.